This TCR beta chain was identified during a study of cytomegalovirus exposure and HLA in healthy donors. Broader study findings: The likely explanation for a cluster of highly shared sequence variants was sequencing artifact. A later analysis appeared to link common viral pathogens to several of the most significant clusters. Cytomegalovirus status was reportedly diagnosed by the classifier with high specificity and sensitivity.

The CDR3 sequence is 16 residues long. CDR1 is LNHNV, CDR2 YYDKDF, per germline (reference sequence). The V end lost 0 bases, the J end lost 6 bases, and 14 bases lay between the germline ends. Note on this clone: Its antigen remains unidentified.

60 Vbeta and 13 Jbeta primers were used in PCR. Only in-frame clones appear in the TCRdb table, and some are missing; sequencing was by immunoSEQ multiplex PCR. The sample includes about 160,000 clones. This TCR was recovered from a woman aged 55-70 years in good health and CMV-seronegative. The sequenced sample was PBMCs. The chain links TRBV15 to TRBJ2-2; D is possibly TRBD2 (5 bases). CDR3 nucleotides: TGTGCCACCAGCAGAGATGCAACTAGGCGCGCCGGGGAGCTGTTTTTT. Translation gives CATSRDATRRAGELFF.